This T cell receptor (beta chain) was observed in a study of T cell responses to AZD1222 COVID-19 vaccine. Study-level results: Receipt of two AZD1222 doses was followed by a rise in Spike-specific TCR breadth and depth. There were mostly white British donors and more females than males, and clonal diversity was possibly underestimated.

As concerns this clone: What it binds is unknown.

Method: immunoSEQ multiplex PCR; TCRdb's copy keeps in-frame clones and lacks some. The sample shows roughly 35,000 clones, less than 90% of them seen only once. This TCR was recovered from an adult in good health. Sequencing was performed on peripheral blood, taken on day 0 of AZD1222 vaccination.

This CDR3 is CASTKTSGGAQTQYF. CDR3 sequence (DNA): TGTGCCAGTACCAAGACTAGCGGGGGGGCCCAGACCCAGTACTTC. The genes are TRBV19 and TRBJ2-5; 14 bases are shared with TRBD2. V shed 7 bases and J 6 bases; nucleotides not matched to a gene: 7. Germline CDR1 and CDR2: LNHDA and SQIVND (reference sequence). There are 15 residues in the CDR3.